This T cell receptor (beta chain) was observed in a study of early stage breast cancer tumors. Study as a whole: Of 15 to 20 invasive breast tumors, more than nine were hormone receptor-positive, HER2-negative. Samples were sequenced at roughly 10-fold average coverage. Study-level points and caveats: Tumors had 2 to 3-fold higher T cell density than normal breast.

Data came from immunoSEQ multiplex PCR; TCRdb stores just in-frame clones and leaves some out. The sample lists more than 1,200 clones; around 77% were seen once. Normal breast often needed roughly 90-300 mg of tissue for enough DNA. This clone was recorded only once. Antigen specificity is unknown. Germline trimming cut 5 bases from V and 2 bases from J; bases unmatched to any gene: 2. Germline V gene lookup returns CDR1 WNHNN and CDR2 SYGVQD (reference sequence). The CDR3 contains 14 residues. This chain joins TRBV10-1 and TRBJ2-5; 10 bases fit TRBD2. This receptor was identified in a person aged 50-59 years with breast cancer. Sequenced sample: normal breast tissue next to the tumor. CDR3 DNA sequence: TGCGCCAGCAGTCCGGGACTAGCGCAAGAGACCCAGTACTTC. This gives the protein CASSPGLAQETQYF.